This T cell receptor (beta chain) comes out of a study of early T cells in non-severe SARS-CoV-2 infection. Study-level information: Sequenced material consisted of bulk RNA (from unsorted whole blood), and chains were unpaired. Study outcomes and limitations: The matching step, a VDJdb search, favored anti-spike CD8 responses and missed private and CD4 specificities.

Individual cDNA molecules received unique molecular identifiers. TCRdb passed the 5' RACE reads through MiXCR, listing each CDR3 protein once. The sample includes tens of thousands of distinct CDR3 sequences, roughly 7.9% of them seen just once. CDR1 is MNHNS, CDR2 SASEGT, per germline. V was shortened by 7 bases and J by 1 base, with 10 bases between the two germline ends. This CDR3 is 13 amino acids long. This clonotype was counted at least ten times. What it binds is not known. The chain links TRBV6-1 to TRBJ1-1, with D unclear. This sequence originates from an adult who was a healthcare worker with PCR-confirmed SARS-CoV-2 infection or an uninfected control (not recorded which). The sequencing here drew on whole blood, taken at baseline. This CDR3 is CASNVKRNTEAFF. Here the CDR3 DNA reads TGTGCCAGCAATGTGAAGAGGAACACTGAAGCTTTCTTT.